These 19 T cell receptor beta chains originate from one sample sequenced in a study of memory CD4+ T cells and cytomegalovirus serostatus. Single viable CD3+CD4+CD8-CD45RO+ cells were sorted as the memory CD4+ T cells. Clones were read by immunoSEQ multiplex PCR, and TCRdb kept only the in-frame ones, dropping some. Of 50,000 to 75,000 clones in the sample, 82% were seen once. Source material: memory CD4+ T cells from blood. The source of these receptors is an adult in good health and CMV-seronegative.

This sequence joins TRBV5-8 and TRBJ2-3, with D unresolved. Deletions cut 4 bases from V and 4 bases from J, with 13 bases between. This CDR3 has 14 amino acids. The V gene's germline CDR1 is SGHTS and CDR2 YDEGEE. In DNA, the CDR3 is TGTGCCAGCAGCCGCACCTCTGCCGCAGATACGCAGTATTTT. This encodes CASSRTSAADTQYF.

This clone was detected a few times. V and J are TRBV19 and TRBJ1-5; maybe TRBD1 (6 bases). V was trimmed by 10 bases and J by 5 bases, leaving 9 bases between them. The CDR3 totals 11 residues. CDR1 and CDR2 from the germline V gene are LNHDA and SQIVND (reference sequence). CDR3 DNA: TGTGCCACAGGGGTGCATCAGCCCCAGCATTTT. Translated: CATGVHQPQHF.

This chain uses TRBV4-1 with TRBJ2-1, with TRBD2 matching over 12 bases. V was clipped by 1 base and J by 6 bases; unmatched bases: 13. The CDR3 is 19 amino acids. Per germline, CDR1 MGHRA and CDR2 YSYEKL. CDR3 loop: CASSQATLTSGRTGNEQFF. The CDR3 DNA follows: TGCGCCAGCAGCCAAGCCACCCTTACTAGCGGGAGGACTGGCAATGAGCAGTTCTTC.

This rearrangement joins TRBV5-4 to TRBJ2-1, with D possibly being TRBD2 (6 bases). In germline, CDR1 is SGHNT, CDR2 YYREEE (reference sequence). Between the trimmed V and J ends, which lost 7 bases and 14 bases, there was a span of 16 bases. CDR3 length: 11 residues. The CDR3 region is CASGTGTSKFF. CDR3 nucleotides: TGTGCCAGCGGGACCGGGACTTCGAAGTTCTTC.

The J gene is TRBJ2-1, the V gene TRBV18, with 8 bases identical to TRBD2. The CDR3 covers 16 residues. CDR1 is KGHSH, CDR2 LQKENI, per germline. The trim removed 2 bases at V and 7 bases at J, leaving 10 bases unmatched. The CDR3 region has the DNA TGTGCCAGCTCACCAACGGGAGGGCCTGGTGGGAATGAGCAGTTCTTC. Its protein is CASSPTGGPGGNEQFF. Supplemented by reference TRBV18 and TRBJ2-1, the full variable domain reads NAGVMQNPRHLVRRRGQEARLRCSPMKGHSHVYWYRQLPEEGLKFMVYLQKENIIDESGMPKERFSAEFPKEGPSILRIQQVVRGDSAAYFCASSPTGGPGGNEQFFGPGTRLTVL.

The rearrangement links TRBV2 to TRBJ2-5, with D unclear. CDR1 is SNHLY and CDR2 is FYNNEI in the germline V gene. This CDR3 is built from 13 residues. Trimming took off 1 base at V and 5 bases at J, with 8 bases between the two ends. The CDR3 here is CASSEGSWETQYF. CDR3 in DNA: TGTGCCAGCAGTGAAGGGAGTTGGGAGACCCAGTACTTC.

The chain employs TRBV9 and TRBJ2-5; perhaps TRBD1 as D (6 bases). Germline V gene data show CDR1 as SGDLS and CDR2 as YYNGEE. Trimming pared 0 bases from V and 7 bases from J, leaving 10 bases between. The CDR3 has 13 amino acids. As DNA, the CDR3 is TGTGCCAGCAGCGTAGCTCAGGGGACGACCCAGTACTTC. Residues: CASSVAQGTTQYF.

This sequence joins TRBV7-9 and TRBJ2-4; D tentatively fits TRBD1 or TRBD2 (5 bases each). Looked up from germline, CDR1 is SEHNR and CDR2 is FQNEAQ (reference sequence). Trimming left V 1 base short and J 3 bases short, with 7 bases between. The CDR3 is made up of 14 amino acids. CDR3 nucleotides: TGTGCCAGCAGCTTAGGTGGGGGCAAAAACATTCAGTACTTC. Amino acids: CASSLGGGKNIQYF.

The chain employs TRBV30 and TRBJ1-2; 8 bases match TRBD1. The CDR3 consists of 14 residues. V lost 2 bases to trimming and J lost 4 bases; unmatched junction nucleotides: 6. In germline, CDR1 is GTSNPN, CDR2 SVGIG (reference sequence). The CDR3 protein is CAWSRTGPIYGYTF. The CDR3 bases are TGTGCCTGGAGTCGGACAGGGCCGATCTATGGCTACACCTTC.

This chain links TRBV7-8 with TRBJ1-3; maybe TRBD1 (5 bases). The germline gives CDR1 SGHVS, CDR2 FQNEAQ. V was trimmed by 1 base and J by 0 bases, leaving 13 bases between them. There are 17 residues in the CDR3. The CDR3 region is CASSLVPPGNSGNTIYF. For the CDR3, the DNA is TGTGCCAGCAGCTTAGTGCCCCCAGGGAACTCTGGAAACACCATATATTTT.

By its share, this clone is medium-sized. This sample includes further DNA sequences coding for the same CDR3. The chain recombines TRBV2 with TRBJ2-1, with D possibly being TRBD1 (5 bases). The CDR3 runs 12 residues. The germline gives CDR1 SNHLY, CDR2 FYNNEI. The ends were cut back, 6 bases at V and 7 bases at J, with 10 bases in the middle. The CDR3 spells CASRRQGNEQFF. The CDR3 DNA sequence: TGTGCCAGCAGGCGTCAGGGAAATGAGCAGTTCTTC.

V is TRBV19 and J is TRBJ2-1; D gene uncertain. Trimming cost V 3 bases and J 3 bases, with 24 bases left between them. CDR3 length equals 19 residues. Germline V gene sequence: CDR1 LNHDA, CDR2 SQIVND (reference sequence). CDR3 in amino acids: CASSMIPRDSLPHYNEQFF. CDR3 DNA: TGTGCCAGTAGTATGATCCCCCGAGACTCCCTACCCCACTACAATGAGCAGTTCTTC.

The rearrangement links TRBV5-5 to TRBJ1-5; 7 bases match TRBD1. Germline loops: CDR1 SGHKS, CDR2 YYEKEE (reference sequence). This CDR3 is built from 15 residues. The junction had 9 bases not matched to a gene; V was cut back by 2 bases and J by 7 bases. The CDR3 region is CASSFALQGHQPQHF. In DNA form, the CDR3 reads TGTGCCAGCAGCTTCGCATTACAGGGGCACCAGCCCCAGCATTTT.

This rearrangement joins TRBV30 to TRBJ1-1, with TRBD1 identical over 10 bases. V dropped 2 bases and J dropped 7; count of bases not matched to a gene: 7. This CDR3 contains 14 residues. Germline CDR1 is GTSNPN and CDR2 is SVGIG (reference sequence). DNA for the CDR3: TGTGCCTGGAGTCTCGGACAGGGGGGGGATGAAGCTTTCTTT. Translated: CAWSLGQGGDEAFF.

The chain employs TRBV20-1 and TRBJ2-3, with D hard to call. Trimming shortened V by 5 bases and J by 7 bases, and 10 bases separated the two germline ends. Germline loops: CDR1 DFQATT, CDR2 SNEGSKA (reference sequence). CDR3 length: 11 residues. CDR3 nucleotides: TGCAGTGCTTTCGGATCCTATACGCAGTATTTT. Translated: CSAFGSYTQYF.

The chain employs TRBV7-2 and TRBJ2-1; unclear D gene. Trimming removed 3 bases from V and 0 bases from J, with 6 bases in between. The length of the CDR3 is 14 residues. CDR1 and CDR2 (germline): SGHTA, FQGNSA. CDR3 sequence: CASSFELSYNEQFF. Written as DNA, the CDR3 is TGTGCCAGCAGCTTTGAACTCTCCTACAATGAGCAGTTCTTC.

This sequence joins TRBV4-1 and TRBJ1-3; no firm D call. The germline gives CDR1 MGHRA, CDR2 YSYEKL. V lost 1 base, J lost 8 bases, and 24 bases lay in between. This CDR3 has 18 amino acids. As DNA, the CDR3 is TGCGCCAGCAGCCAAGGAGAGTGGTTCCGACGTAGGTTAGACACCATATATTTT. This encodes CASSQGEWFRRRLDTIYF.

This clone was seen only once. The chain has TRBV5-1 and TRBJ2-2; D call uncertain. The ends were cut back, 2 bases at V and 7 bases at J, with 6 bases in the middle. CDR3 length: 12 residues. The germline V gene encodes CDR1 SGHRS and CDR2 YFSETQ. In DNA form, the CDR3 reads TGCGCCAGCAGCTTCCGCAACGGGGAGCTGTTTTTT. This encodes CASSFRNGELFF.

The chain uses TRBV11-2 and TRBJ1-1, with D uncertain. CDR3 length: 16 amino acids. Germline values: CDR1 SGHAT, CDR2 FQNNGV. Trimming removed 5 bases at V and 1 base at J, with 17 bases between. CDR3 residues: CASSDQTFGRNTEAFF. The CDR3 DNA reads as TGTGCCAGCAGCGACCAAACATTCGGGAGGAACACTGAAGCTTTCTTT.